This is a list of T cell receptor beta chains from one sample in a study of cytomegalovirus exposure and HLA in healthy donors. This table comes from immunoSEQ multiplex PCR, and its TCRdb copy is limited to in-frame clones, with some not included. Among tens of thousands of clones listed, under 80% were seen once. The sequenced sample consisted of PBMCs. The origin of the receptors is a male donor in good health and CMV-seronegative. The CDR3 runs from the conserved cysteine through the conserved F or W. D genes are given only for firm matches. Only some rows state a clone size, as once, few, many or a class for expanded clones.

v_gene	d_gene	abundance	j_gene	CDR3aa	CDR3nt
TRBV28	NA	NA	TRBJ1-4	CASSERGSVEKLFF	TGTGCCAGCAGTGAGAGGGGGTCGGTTGAAAAACTGTTTTTT
TRBV28	TRBD1	NA	TRBJ2-5	CASRLFHRGRQETQYF	TGTGCCAGCAGACTTTTCCACAGGGGGCGGCAAGAGACCCAGTACTTC
TRBV28	TRBD1	NA	TRBJ1-5	CASSLTGARGYQPQHF	TGTGCCAGCAGTTTGACAGGGGCTCGGGGGTATCAGCCCCAGCATTTT
TRBV19	NA	NA	TRBJ1-3	CASSTGFGNTIYF	TGTGCCAGTAGTACAGGCTTCGGAAACACCATATATTTT
TRBV5-4	NA	NA	TRBJ1-5	CASSLAPGVGNQPQHF	TGTGCCAGCAGCTTGGCCCCAGGGGTAGGCAATCAGCCCCAGCATTTT
TRBV19	NA	few	TRBJ2-7	CASSITGLYYEQYF	TGTGCCAGTAGTATAACCGGACTCTACTACGAGCAGTACTTC
TRBV7-2	NA	NA	TRBJ1-5	CASSLRQGNQPQHF	TGTGCCAGCAGCTTGCGGCAGGGGAATCAGCCCCAGCATTTT
TRBV18	TRBD2	few	TRBJ2-3	CASSPPGLAGETDTQYF	TGTGCCAGCTCACCCCCTGGACTAGCGGGAGAGACAGATACGCAGTATTTT
TRBV4-3	NA	NA	TRBJ1-4	CASSRNKGGANEKLFF	TGCGCCAGCAGCCGGAACAAAGGGGGAGCTAATGAAAAACTGTTTTTT
TRBV5-8	TRBD1	NA	TRBJ2-7	CASRDRDRGRHEQYF	TGTGCCAGCAGGGACCGGGACAGGGGAAGGCACGAGCAGTACTTC
TRBV11-2	TRBD1	NA	TRBJ1-2	CASSFSQGTGYGYTF	TGTGCCAGCAGCTTTTCACAGGGGACAGGGTACGGCTACACCTTC
TRBV27	TRBD2	NA	TRBJ2-1	CASTKGSGAAPSSYNEQFF	TGTGCCAGCACCAAAGGTAGCGGGGCTGCCCCCAGCTCCTACAATGAGCAGTTCTTC
TRBV2	NA	NA	TRBJ2-1	CASSEGGRGWNEQFF	TGTGCCAGCAGTGAAGGGGGACGGGGGTGGAATGAGCAGTTCTTC
TRBV5-1	TRBD2	NA	TRBJ2-5	CASSPGLAGGETQYF	TGCGCCAGCAGCCCGGGACTAGCGGGAGGAGAGACCCAGTACTTC
TRBV6-5	NA	NA	TRBJ2-3	CASRGLFFTDTQYF	TGTGCCAGCAGAGGACTTTTTTTCACAGATACGCAGTATTTT
TRBV28	TRBD2	NA	TRBJ2-2	CASSLNGEGGELFF	TGTGCCAGCAGTTTAAACGGGGAGGGCGGGGAGCTGTTTTTT
TRBV5-1	NA	NA	TRBJ2-7	CASSFIPTYEQYF	TGCGCCAGCAGCTTCATTCCCACCTACGAGCAGTACTTC
TRBV5-1	TRBD2	few	TRBJ2-2	CASSATSGRELFF	TGCGCCAGCAGCGCGACTAGCGGGAGGGAGCTGTTTTTT